A selection of T cell receptor beta chains follows, all from one sample in a study of Ad26.COV2.S vaccination and SARS-CoV-2 variants. Generated by immunoSEQ multiplex PCR, the TCRdb table keeps only in-frame clones and is missing some. The sample has approximately 350,000 clones, around 82% seen once. The source was peripheral blood, collected in a trial of Ad26.COV2.S vaccine versus placebo. The receptors here all came from a person between 18 and 65 years old who received the Ad26.COV2.S COVID-19 vaccine or a placebo. The CDR3 runs from the conserved cysteine through the conserved F or W. The order of the fields is V gene, D gene, clone size, J gene, CDR3 DNA, CDR3 protein. D genes are given only for firm matches. Clone size is shown for a subset of rows, as once, few, many or a class of expanded clone.

v_gene: TRBV7-2
d_gene: NA
abundance: few
j_gene: TRBJ1-5
CDR3nt: TGTGCCAGCAGCTTAAGGGGTCGGCAGCCCCAGCATTTT
CDR3aa: CASSLRGRQPQHF

v_gene: TRBV18
d_gene: NA
abundance: NA
j_gene: TRBJ2-1
CDR3nt: TGTGCCAGCTCACCACACTTTACAAATGAGCAGTTCTTC
CDR3aa: CASSPHFTNEQFF

v_gene: TRBV5-6
d_gene: NA
abundance: NA
j_gene: TRBJ1-1
CDR3nt: TGTGCCAGCAGCCCGGAGGGATTAGGGGGCACTGAAGCTTTCTTT
CDR3aa: CASSPEGLGGTEAFF

v_gene: TRBV5-6
d_gene: TRBD1
abundance: NA
j_gene: TRBJ1-2
CDR3nt: TGTGCCAGCAGCCCGCTTTCGACAGGGGCACTTAACTATGGCTACACCTTC
CDR3aa: CASSPLSTGALNYGYTF

v_gene: TRBV9
d_gene: NA
abundance: NA
j_gene: TRBJ1-5
CDR3nt: TGTGCCAGCAGCGTAGGGGATAGCAATCAGCCCCAGCATTTT
CDR3aa: CASSVGDSNQPQHF

v_gene: TRBV5-6
d_gene: TRBD2
abundance: NA
j_gene: TRBJ2-5
CDR3nt: TGTGCCAGCAGCCCGGGACTAGCGGGGGGAGGGACCCAGTACTTC
CDR3aa: CASSPGLAGGGTQYF

v_gene: TRBV19
d_gene: NA
abundance: NA
j_gene: TRBJ2-6
CDR3nt: TGTGCCAGTAGTATGGTCGGACGAATCTCTGGGGCCAACGTCCTGACTTTC
CDR3aa: CASSMVGRISGANVLTF

v_gene: TRBV6-5
d_gene: NA
abundance: few
j_gene: TRBJ1-6
CDR3nt: TGTGCCAGCACCTCGGACCGGGGTTCACCCCTCCACTTT
CDR3aa: CASTSDRGSPLHF

v_gene: TRBV19
d_gene: NA
abundance: few
j_gene: TRBJ1-1
CDR3nt: TGTGCCAGTAGTATTCTGGCAGCGGATGAAGCTTTCTTT
CDR3aa: CASSILAADEAFF

v_gene: TRBV7-9
d_gene: TRBD2
abundance: NA
j_gene: TRBJ2-1
CDR3nt: TGTGCCAGCAGCTGGGTCGGGGGGGCCGAAGATGAGCAGTTCTTC
CDR3aa: CASSWVGGAEDEQFF

v_gene: TRBV27
d_gene: NA
abundance: few
j_gene: TRBJ1-3
CDR3nt: TGTGCCAGCAGTTTATCGAGGATGGGGGCTGGAAACACCATATATTTT
CDR3aa: CASSLSRMGAGNTIYF

v_gene: TRBV5-6
d_gene: TRBD1
abundance: NA
j_gene: TRBJ1-5
CDR3nt: TGTGCCAGCAGCTTTGGGACAGGCACTAGCAATCAGCCCCAGCATTTT
CDR3aa: CASSFGTGTSNQPQHF

v_gene: TRBV9
d_gene: NA
abundance: NA
j_gene: TRBJ2-7
CDR3nt: TGTGCCAGCAGCGTAGGGGGGGTCTCCTACGAGCAGTACTTC
CDR3aa: CASSVGGVSYEQYF

v_gene: TRBV28
d_gene: NA
abundance: NA
j_gene: TRBJ1-1
CDR3nt: TGTGCCAGCAAGGAGGGGGGGGACACTGAAGCTTTCTTT
CDR3aa: CASKEGGDTEAFF

v_gene: TRBV25-1
d_gene: NA
abundance: NA
j_gene: TRBJ2-3
CDR3nt: TGTGCCAGCAGTATACCGGGACCGAACACAGATACGCAGTATTTT
CDR3aa: CASSIPGPNTDTQYF

v_gene: TRBV9
d_gene: NA
abundance: NA
j_gene: TRBJ2-3
CDR3nt: TGTGCCAGCAGCGTCGGGGTTTCCCCTAGCACAGATACGCAGTATTTT
CDR3aa: CASSVGVSPSTDTQYF

v_gene: TRBV11-3
d_gene: NA
abundance: NA
j_gene: TRBJ2-7
CDR3nt: TGTGCCAGCAGCTTATCCGCAGTGTCCTACGAGCAGTACTTC
CDR3aa: CASSLSAVSYEQYF

v_gene: TRBV2
d_gene: NA
abundance: once
j_gene: TRBJ1-2
CDR3nt: TGTGCCAGCAGTGAAGAGTCCCGGGACTATGGCTACACCTTC
CDR3aa: CASSEESRDYGYTF

v_gene: TRBV4-1
d_gene: TRBD2
abundance: NA
j_gene: TRBJ2-7
CDR3nt: TGCGCCAGCAGCCAAGTAGGACTAGCCCCCAACGAGCAGTACTTC
CDR3aa: CASSQVGLAPNEQYF

v_gene: TRBV18
d_gene: NA
abundance: NA
j_gene: TRBJ2-5
CDR3nt: TGTGCCAGCTCAATCGGGACGGCCCAAGAGACCCAGTACTTC
CDR3aa: CASSIGTAQETQYF

v_gene: TRBV5-6
d_gene: NA
abundance: NA
j_gene: TRBJ1-2
CDR3nt: TGTGCCAGCAGCTCGCTAGGGGTTCCCTATGGCTACACCTTC
CDR3aa: CASSSLGVPYGYTF

v_gene: TRBV13
d_gene: NA
abundance: NA
j_gene: TRBJ2-7
CDR3nt: TGTGCCAGCAGCTTGGGTCCAGTCCCCCCCTCCTACGAGCAGTACTTC
CDR3aa: CASSLGPVPPSYEQYF

v_gene: TRBV18
d_gene: NA
abundance: NA
j_gene: TRBJ2-1
CDR3nt: TGTGCCAGCTCAATCCTAGCGACGGATGAGCAGTTCTTC
CDR3aa: CASSILATDEQFF

v_gene: TRBV5-1
d_gene: NA
abundance: NA
j_gene: TRBJ2-7
CDR3nt: TGCGCCAGCAGCAGAGACTACTACGAGCAGTACTTC
CDR3aa: CASSRDYYEQYF

v_gene: TRBV6-5
d_gene: NA
abundance: NA
j_gene: TRBJ2-3
CDR3nt: TGTGCCAGCAGTTACCAACGGGGACGGACAGATACGCAGTATTTT
CDR3aa: CASSYQRGRTDTQYF

v_gene: TRBV19
d_gene: NA
abundance: NA
j_gene: TRBJ1-5
CDR3nt: TGTGCCAGTAGGGGGGGGCAGGGAGGTCAGCCCCAGCATTTT
CDR3aa: CASRGGQGGQPQHF

v_gene: TRBV9
d_gene: NA
abundance: NA
j_gene: TRBJ2-7
CDR3nt: TGTGCCAGCAGCGTAACTGGGGGGAGCTCCTACGAGCAGTACTTC
CDR3aa: CASSVTGGSSYEQYF

v_gene: TRBV28
d_gene: TRBD2
abundance: NA
j_gene: TRBJ2-1
CDR3nt: TGTGCCAGCAGTTTATTCGAACTAGCGATGGGCAATGAGCAGTTCTTC
CDR3aa: CASSLFELAMGNEQFF

v_gene: TRBV4-3
d_gene: TRBD2
abundance: NA
j_gene: TRBJ2-3
CDR3nt: TGCGCCAGCAGCCAAGATTTTAGACTAGCGGGGTCCAATACGCAGTATTTT
CDR3aa: CASSQDFRLAGSNTQYF

v_gene: TRBV7-3
d_gene: TRBD2
abundance: NA
j_gene: TRBJ2-3
CDR3nt: TGTGCCAGCAGCCCATGGGGCTTCCTAGCGGGGCGCCGAGATACGCAGTATTTT
CDR3aa: CASSPWGFLAGRRDTQYF

v_gene: TRBV7-2
d_gene: NA
abundance: NA
j_gene: TRBJ2-4
CDR3nt: TGTGCCAGCAGCTTAGCCGGGGCGCCCAAAAACATTCAGTACTTC
CDR3aa: CASSLAGAPKNIQYF

v_gene: TRBV15
d_gene: NA
abundance: NA
j_gene: TRBJ1-3
CDR3nt: TGTGCCACCAGCACCAAAAACCGGGATCTCTCTGGAAACACCATATATTTT
CDR3aa: CATSTKNRDLSGNTIYF

v_gene: TRBV10-3
d_gene: NA
abundance: NA
j_gene: TRBJ1-6
CDR3nt: TGTGCCATCAGTGAAGGGAATTCACCCCTCCACTTT
CDR3aa: CAISEGNSPLHF

v_gene: TRBV5-1
d_gene: NA
abundance: NA
j_gene: TRBJ1-1
CDR3nt: TGCGCCAGCAGCCCCGGAGGGAACACTGAAGCTTTCTTT
CDR3aa: CASSPGGNTEAFF

v_gene: TRBV12-3/TRBV12-4
d_gene: NA
abundance: few
j_gene: TRBJ2-7
CDR3nt: TGTGCCAGCAGTGCAAATGCCGACAGGGAGCAGTACTTC
CDR3aa: CASSANADREQYF

v_gene: TRBV6-5
d_gene: NA
abundance: NA
j_gene: TRBJ1-5
CDR3nt: TGTGCCAGCGTCGGGACAAATAGCAATCAGCCCCAGCATTTT
CDR3aa: CASVGTNSNQPQHF

v_gene: TRBV5-5
d_gene: NA
abundance: few
j_gene: TRBJ2-3
CDR3nt: TGTGCCAGCAGCCCTGGGGTAGATACGCAGTATTTT
CDR3aa: CASSPGVDTQYF

v_gene: TRBV5-1
d_gene: TRBD2
abundance: NA
j_gene: TRBJ2-1
CDR3nt: TGCGCCAGCAGCTTTCGTACTAGCGGGGAACCTACGAACAATGAGCAGTTCTTC
CDR3aa: CASSFRTSGEPTNNEQFF

v_gene: TRBV19
d_gene: NA
abundance: NA
j_gene: TRBJ2-2
CDR3nt: TGTGCCAGTAGTATAGGTGAGGTCGGGGAGCTGTTTTTT
CDR3aa: CASSIGEVGELFF

v_gene: TRBV5-1
d_gene: NA
abundance: NA
j_gene: TRBJ1-4
CDR3nt: TGCGCCAGCAGCGCCTGGGAGGGCAGTGAAAAACTGTTTTTT
CDR3aa: CASSAWEGSEKLFF

v_gene: TRBV7-3
d_gene: NA
abundance: NA
j_gene: TRBJ2-3
CDR3nt: TGTGCCAGCAGCTTATTCGGGGGCCCGGAGTATTTT
CDR3aa: CASSLFGGPEYF